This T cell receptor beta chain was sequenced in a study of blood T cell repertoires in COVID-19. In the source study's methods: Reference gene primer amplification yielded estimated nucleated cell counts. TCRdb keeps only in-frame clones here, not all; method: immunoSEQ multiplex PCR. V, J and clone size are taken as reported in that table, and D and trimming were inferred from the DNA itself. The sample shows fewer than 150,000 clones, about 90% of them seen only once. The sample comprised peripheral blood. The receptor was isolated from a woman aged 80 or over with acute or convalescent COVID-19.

Here the CDR3 reads CSVRRQGTLPGELFF. As DNA, the CDR3 is TGCAGCGTTCGTCGACAGGGCACACTCCCCGGGGAGCTGTTTTTT. The rearrangement joins TRBV29-1 to TRBJ2-2; 7 nucleotides match TRBD1. The V and J ends lost 5 bases and 6 bases, in that order; junction bases with no gene match: 12. CDR1 and CDR2 (germline): SQVTM, ANQGSEA. This CDR3 region has 15 residues.